The 15 T cell receptor beta chains listed next were all sequenced from one sample in a study of blood T cell repertoires in COVID-19. Clones were read by immunoSEQ multiplex PCR, and TCRdb kept only the in-frame ones, dropping some. The sample lists about 200,000 clones, 85% to 90% occurring once. Sequences were obtained from peripheral blood. Receptor source: a man over 45 with acute or convalescent COVID-19.

This clone was detected only once. CDR3 coding DNA: TGTGCCAGCAGCTCACCCCGGACAGGAACTGGGGCTGGGGCCAACGTCCTGACTTTC. Its translation: CASSSPRTGTGAGANVLTF. The chain recombines TRBV7-9 with TRBJ2-6; 7 bases agree with TRBD1. The CDR3 consists of 19 residues. V was clipped by 4 bases and J by 2 bases; unmatched bases: 14. Germline CDR1 SEHNR, CDR2 FQNEAQ (reference sequence).

The rearrangement links TRBV11-3 to TRBJ2-5, with D unclear. CDR1 and CDR2 (germline): SGHNT, YENEEA. The CDR3 sequence is 13 residues long. Deletions cut 5 bases from V and 4 bases from J, with 11 bases between. The CDR3 spells CASSAQFGETQYF. Written as DNA, the CDR3 is TGTGCCAGCAGCGCTCAGTTTGGAGAGACCCAGTACTTC.

CDR3: CASSVGDRYNEKLFF. The CDR3 DNA reads as TGTGCCAGCAGCGTAGGGGACAGATATAATGAAAAACTGTTTTTT. The rearrangement links TRBV9 to TRBJ1-4; 7 bases match TRBD1. Germline CDR1 reads SGDLS; CDR2 reads YYNGEE. The length of the CDR3 is 15 residues. V lost 0 bases, J lost 4 bases, and 3 bases stayed unmatched. Full variable domain (remainder filled in from reference TRBV9 and TRBJ1-4): DSGVTQTPKHLITATGQRVTLRCSPRSGDLSVYWYQQSLDQGLQFLIQYYNGEERAKGNILERFSAQQFPDLHSELNLSSLELGDSALYFCASSVGDRYNEKLFFGSGTQLSVL.

This chain connects TRBV4-1 to TRBJ2-7; 11 nucleotides agree with TRBD1. The CDR3 has 15 amino acids. V lost 1 base, J lost 4 bases, and 3 bases stayed unmatched. From germline, CDR1 is MGHRA and CDR2 YSYEKL. The DNA for the CDR3 is TGCGCCAGCAGCCAAGCGGGACAGGGGGTATACGAGCAGTACTTC. As protein: CASSQAGQGVYEQYF.

The gene calls are TRBV29-1 and TRBJ2-3, with no clear D. Between the trimmed V and J ends, which lost 1 base and 1 base, there was a span of 9 bases. Germline assignment: CDR1 SQVTM and CDR2 ANQGSEA. CDR3 length: 14 residues. The CDR3 nucleotides are TGCAGCGTTGAAGCCAAATCGGGCACAGATACGCAGTATTTT. Amino acid sequence: CSVEAKSGTDTQYF.

This chain links TRBV3-1 (or the pseudogene TRBV3-2) with TRBJ1-4; 8 bases are a match to TRBD1. The germline CDR1 and CDR2 sequences are LGHDT and YNNKEL (reference sequence). The CDR3 totals 17 residues. Trimming took 0 bases from V and 4 from J; bases not matched to a gene: 7. CDR3 bases: TGTGCCAGCAGCCAAGAACCAGGACAGGGTCGTAATGAAAAACTGTTTTTT. Its translation: CASSQEPGQGRNEKLFF.

This chain connects TRBV30 to TRBJ2-3; D is undetermined. The ends were cut back, 1 base at V and 5 bases at J, with 4 bases in the middle. CDR1 GTSNPN and CDR2 SVGIG come from the germline V gene (reference sequence). CDR3 length: 11 amino acids. CDR3 region: CAWSAGDTQYF. CDR3 in DNA: TGTGCCTGGAGTGCCGGAGATACGCAGTATTTT.

This clone was detected a few times. This rearrangement joins TRBV4-2 to TRBJ1-5, with D maybe TRBD1 (5 bases). Deletions cut 4 bases from V and 4 bases from J, with 8 bases between. The CDR3 sequence is 13 residues long. Germline V lookup: CDR1 LGHNA, CDR2 YNFKEQ. The CDR3 region is CASSRTQNQPQHF. CDR3 bases: TGTGCCAGCAGCCGGACACAGAATCAGCCCCAGCATTTT.

This clone was picked up one time. This chain links TRBV27 with TRBJ1-5; D is possibly TRBD1 (6 bases). The CDR3 contains 16 residues. Germline CDR1 is MNHEY and CDR2 is SMNVEV (reference sequence). V gave up 5 bases and J gave up 7 bases, with 21 bases separating them. CDR3 protein: CASSRTGTSTGQPQHF. The CDR3 DNA follows: TGTGCCAGCAGTCGAACCGGGACATCAACGGGCCAGCCCCAGCATTTT.

J is TRBJ1-2 and V is TRBV7-2; 8 bases fit TRBD1. CDR3 size: 15 residues. The junction had 8 bases not matched to a gene; V was cut back by 5 bases and J by 3 bases. In germline, CDR1 is SGHTA, CDR2 FQGNSA. CDR3 DNA: TGTGCCAGCAGCGGAGGACAGGGCCCCTACTATGGCTACACCTTC. Translation: CASSGGQGPYYGYTF.

DNA of the CDR3: TGTGCCAGCAGCGTAGGCGCTGCCCCCGGGGAGCTGTTTTTT. Its translation: CASSVGAAPGELFF. This sequence joins TRBV9 and TRBJ2-2, with D unclear. This CDR3 has 14 residues. V was shortened by 0 bases and J by 6 bases, with 9 bases between the two germline ends. CDR1 and CDR2 from the germline V gene are SGDLS and YYNGEE.

The CDR3 region has the DNA TGTGCCAGTAGTCCTCCTAGGGGGGGCACCGGGGAGCTGTTTTTT. Translation gives CASSPPRGGTGELFF. The V gene is TRBV19, the J gene TRBJ2-2; possibly TRBD2 for D (7 bases). This CDR3 has 15 amino acids. Deletions cut 5 bases from V and 4 bases from J, with 14 bases between. Germline-derived CDR1 and CDR2 are LNHDA and SQIVND (reference sequence).

The chain has TRBV2 and TRBJ2-7; D not certain. Germline CDR1 SNHLY, CDR2 FYNNEI. There are 12 residues in the CDR3. Trimming shortened V by 0 bases and J by 5 bases, and 5 bases separated the two germline ends. The CDR3 spells CASSEAGHEQYF. The CDR3 bases are TGTGCCAGCAGTGAAGCGGGCCACGAGCAGTACTTC.

The rearrangement uses TRBV6-5 and TRBJ2-1; 8 bases fit TRBD1. This CDR3 is 14 amino acids long. V shed 6 bases and J 6 bases; nucleotides not matched to a gene: 7. From germline, CDR1 is MNHEY and CDR2 SVGAGI. CDR3 sequence (DNA): TGTGCCAGCAGAATCCGGGACAGGCGCAATGAGCAGTTCTTC. This sequence encodes CASRIRDRRNEQFF.

The chain's CDR3 is CASSLASGGGGETQYF. The DNA of the CDR3 is TGTGCCAGCAGCTTAGCTTCCGGTGGCGGAGGAGAGACCCAGTACTTC. The genes are TRBV7-3 and TRBJ2-5, with D perhaps TRBD2 (5 bases). The germline V gene encodes CDR1 SGHTA and CDR2 FQGTGA. The V end lost 2 bases, the J end lost 4 bases, and 17 bases lay between the germline ends. CDR3 length equals 16 residues.